These 32 T cell receptor beta chains came from one sample sequenced in a study of shared clonotypes between healthy human individuals. Generated by immunoSEQ multiplex PCR, the TCRdb table keeps only in-frame clones and is missing some. The table records millions of clones, approximately 92% of them present only once. Material for sequencing was naive CD4+ T cells sorted from blood. As for subset: CD45RA+ positively selected. Receptor source: a man younger than 35 in good health.

A remark on this clone: Other DNA sequences in this specimen translate into the identical CDR3. This rearrangement joins TRBV18 to TRBJ2-7; D gene uncertain. Germline V gives CDR1 KGHSH, CDR2 LQKENI. The V end lost 3 bases, the J end lost 2 bases, and 5 bases lay between the germline ends. CDR3 length: 12 amino acids. DNA of the CDR3: TGTGCCAGCTCACCTAAACCCTACGAGCAGTACTTC. Protein product: CASSPKPYEQYF.

This clone has only one observation. The gene calls are TRBV21-1 and TRBJ2-7; the D call of TRBD2 is as the table states it, not checked on the DNA. TRBV21-1 is an annotated pseudogene. The CDR3 is made up of 13 amino acids. The CDR3 DNA reads TGTGCCTGCCTACTCCAGCGGACCTACGAGCAGTACTTC. Translation gives CACLLQRTYEQYF.

The CDR3 spells CASGESSGSNEQFF. DNA for the CDR3: TGTGCCTCCGGGGAAAGCAGTGGATCCAATGAGCAGTTCTTC. This chain joins TRBV4-2 and TRBJ2-1; TRBD2 is a possible D gene (5 bases). This CDR3 has 14 residues. Germline V CDR1 and CDR2: LGHNA, YNFKEQ. Trimming stripped 11 bases from V and 6 bases from J, with 20 bases between.

The rearrangement uses TRBV6-5 and TRBJ1-5; TRBD1 is a possible D gene (6 bases). The CDR3 loop spans 15 amino acids. V shed 2 bases and J shed 0 bases, with 8 bases lying between them. Germline V lookup: CDR1 MNHEY, CDR2 SVGAGI. The CDR3 is CASSYAGDSNQPQHF. CDR3 nucleotide sequence: TGTGCCAGCAGTTACGCAGGGGATAGCAATCAGCCCCAGCATTTT.

This chain uses TRBV19 with TRBJ2-5; D uncertain. This CDR3 region has 14 residues. Germline V CDR1 and CDR2: LNHDA, SQIVND (reference sequence). V was clipped by 0 bases and J by 6 bases, with 11 bases between them. The CDR3, as DNA: TGTGCCAGTAGTATAGATTTCATGGTCCAGACCCAGTACTTC. It codes for CASSIDFMVQTQYF.

This clone was seen a few times. This chain links TRBV9 with TRBJ1-5; D remains unclear. CDR3 length: 15 residues. The V gene lost 0 bases and the J gene lost 7 bases, with 14 bases spanning the gap. Germline lookup yields CDR1 SGDLS and CDR2 YYNGEE. The CDR3 sequence is CASSVEAGVGQPQHF. The CDR3 DNA is TGTGCCAGCAGCGTAGAGGCGGGTGTCGGCCAGCCCCAGCATTTT.

This rearrangement joins TRBV7-2 to TRBJ2-3; 10 nucleotides align to TRBD2. The CDR3 has 17 amino acids. Trimming removed 0 bases from V and 6 bases from J; junction bases left unmatched: 9. Germline loops: CDR1 SGHTA, CDR2 FQGNSA. This CDR3 is CASSLAGLAQSGDTQYF. CDR3 DNA: TGTGCCAGCAGCTTAGCGGGACTAGCGCAAAGTGGGGATACGCAGTATTTT.

The gene calls are TRBV6-5 and TRBJ1-5; weak D call: TRBD1 (6 bases). CDR3 length: 14 residues. V lost 6 bases and J 3 bases, leaving 12 bases between the germline ends. Per the germline V gene, CDR1 is MNHEY and CDR2 is SVGAGI. CDR3 nucleotide sequence: TGTGCCAGCAGACCTACAGGGATCAATCAGCCCCAGCATTTT. Its protein product is CASRPTGINQPQHF.

The J gene is TRBJ2-1, the V gene TRBV2, with TRBD2 matching over 9 bases. The germline gives CDR1 SNHLY, CDR2 FYNNEI. J was trimmed by 4 bases and V by 4 bases; bases with no gene match: 5. The CDR3 covers 15 residues. The CDR3 DNA reads TGTGCCAGCAGTGTGGAGCGGGGGGATTACAATGAGCAGTTCTTC. Translated: CASSVERGDYNEQFF.

This chain connects TRBV14 to TRBJ2-2; the match to TRBD2 covers 10 bases. CDR3 length: 17 amino acids. J lost 6 bases, V lost 3 bases, and 10 bases had no gene match. Per germline, CDR1 SGHDN and CDR2 FVKESK. CDR3 loop: CASSHPSGRFNSGELFF. The CDR3 DNA sequence: TGTGCCAGCAGCCACCCTAGCGGGAGATTCAATTCCGGGGAGCTGTTTTTT. Variable domain in full (rest from reference TRBV14 and TRBJ2-2): EAGVTQFPSHSVIEKGQTVTLRCDPISGHDNLYWYRRVMGKEIKFLLHFVKESKQDESGMPNNRFLAERTGGTYSTLKVQPAELEDSGVYFCASSHPSGRFNSGELFFGEGSRLTVL.

The gene calls are TRBV28 and TRBJ1-1, with a weak D call TRBD1 (5 bases). Germline V gene data show CDR1 as MDHEN and CDR2 as SYDVKM. This CDR3 is built from 15 residues. Trimming cost V 7 bases and J 4 bases, with 19 bases left between them. In nucleotides, the CDR3 is TGTGCCAGCAATGGGCCGGTCCAGGGTGGCACTGAAGCTTTCTTT. Translating it yields CASNGPVQGGTEAFF. Combining the CDR3 with reference TRBV28 and TRBJ1-1 gives the whole variable domain DVKVTQSSRYLVKRTGEKVFLECVQDMDHENMFWYRQDPGLGLRLIYFSYDVKMKEKGDIPEGYSVSREKKERFSLILESASTNQTSMYLCASNGPVQGGTEAFFGQGTRLTVV.

The chain uses TRBV7-6 and TRBJ2-3; TRBD1 or TRBD2 may be the D gene (5 bases each). The CDR3 contains 16 residues. In germline, CDR1 is SGHVS, CDR2 FNYEAQ. Trimming took off 4 bases at V and 0 bases at J, with 14 bases between the two ends. The CDR3 here is CASSWGTHTSTDTQYF. The CDR3 DNA reads as TGTGCCAGCAGCTGGGGGACGCATACTAGCACAGATACGCAGTATTTT.

As for this clone: The identical CDR3 is also encoded by other nucleotide sequences in the sample. The V gene is TRBV10-3, the J gene TRBJ1-2; D remains ambiguous. Germline lookup yields CDR1 ENHRY and CDR2 SYGVKD. The CDR3 covers 11 residues. V was clipped by 3 bases and J by 4 bases, with 3 bases between them. The CDR3 nucleotides are TGTGCCATCAGTGATAGCTATGGCTACACCTTC. Amino acids: CAISDSYGYTF.

Remarks on this clone: Other DNA sequences in the sample encode the same CDR3. The V and J genes are TRBV30 and TRBJ2-2, with D unresolved. The germline V and J ends were trimmed by 3 bases and 2 bases, with 7 bases remaining between them. Germline values: CDR1 GTSNPN, CDR2 SVGIG (reference sequence). The CDR3 has 13 amino acids. The CDR3 protein is CAWSSGNTGELFF. The CDR3 nucleotides read TGTGCCTGGAGCTCAGGAAACACCGGGGAGCTGTTTTTT.

The V call is TRBV18, the J call TRBJ2-1; 11 bases match TRBD2. Germline V gene lookup returns CDR1 KGHSH and CDR2 LQKENI. With 6 bases clipped from V and 1 base from J, the junction kept 17 bases outside the gene matches. The CDR3 has 20 residues. CDR3 protein: CASSVRPGLAVVGSYNEQFF. The CDR3 region has the DNA TGTGCCAGCTCCGTACGCCCGGGACTAGCGGTGGTCGGGTCCTACAATGAGCAGTTCTTC.

In this sample, this clone turned up a few times. Other DNA sequences in this sample translate to the same CDR3. The chain combines TRBV7-9 with TRBJ1-1, with a tentative D call TRBD1 (5 bases). Trimming removed 3 bases at V and 5 bases at J, with 13 bases between. Germline CDR1 reads SEHNR; CDR2 reads FQNEAQ (reference sequence). This CDR3 spans 14 amino acids. CDR3 coding DNA: TGTGCCAGCAGCTTGGCAGGGAGGTCGACTGAAGCTTTCTTT. Protein product: CASSLAGRSTEAFF. Supplemented by reference TRBV7-9 and TRBJ1-1, the full variable domain reads DTGVSQNPRHKITKRGQNVTFRCDPISEHNRLYWYRQTLGQGPEFLTYFQNEAQLEKSRLLSDRFSAERPKGSFSTLEIQRTEQGDSAMYLCASSLAGRSTEAFFGQGTRLTVV.

This clone was seen once. This chain connects TRBV5-1 to TRBJ2-7, with 8 nucleotides matching TRBD2. The V segment lost 0 bases and the J segment 2 bases; nucleotides outside the gene matches: 10. CDR1 and CDR2 from the germline V gene are SGHRS and YFSETQ. The CDR3 is 17 amino acids. CDR3 nucleotides: TGCGCCAGCAGCTTGGCGGGGTTAGCGGGGCTCACCTACGAGCAGTACTTC. Residues: CASSLAGLAGLTYEQYF.

A remark on this clone: Other DNA sequences in this specimen translate into the identical CDR3. The chain recombines TRBV30 with TRBJ2-5; D is uncertain. The germline V gene has CDR1 GTSNPN and CDR2 SVGIG (reference sequence). There are 13 residues in the CDR3. Trimming left V 0 bases short and J 5 bases short, with 10 bases between. Here the CDR3 DNA reads TGTGCCTGGAGTGTTCGATTACAGGAGACCCAGTACTTC. Translating gives CAWSVRLQETQYF.

The CDR3 DNA is TGCGCCAGCAGCGGGCAGGGCTTGAACACCGGGGAGCTGTTTTTT. Protein product: CASSGQGLNTGELFF. V gene TRBV5-1 combines with J gene TRBJ2-2; D is possibly TRBD1 (5 bases). This CDR3 region has 15 residues. Per the germline V gene, CDR1 is SGHRS and CDR2 is YFSETQ. Between the trimmed V and J ends, which lost 4 bases and 1 base, there was a span of 11 bases.

A word on this clone: The identical CDR3 is also encoded by other nucleotide sequences in the sample. The rearrangement joins TRBV18 to TRBJ2-1; D is possibly TRBD2 (5 bases). Trimming removed 2 bases at V and 0 bases at J, with 8 bases between. The CDR3 is 15 residues long. CDR1 and CDR2 from the germline V gene are KGHSH and LQKENI. CDR3 nucleotide sequence: TGTGCCAGCTCACCAACGGGATCCTCCTACAATGAGCAGTTCTTC. Translation gives CASSPTGSSYNEQFF.

The rearrangement links TRBV4-3 to TRBJ1-2; TRBD1 is a possible D gene (5 bases). Germline lookup yields CDR1 LGHNA and CDR2 YSLEER. The CDR3 loop spans 15 amino acids. Trimming left V 2 bases short and J 0 bases short, with 10 bases between. The DNA for the CDR3 is TGCGCCAGCAGCCAAAGCACGGGGGCTAACTATGGCTACACCTTC. Translated: CASSQSTGANYGYTF.

This chain's CDR3 is CASSPGGVTYNEQFF. The CDR3, as DNA: TGTGCCAGCTCACCAGGAGGGGTTACCTACAATGAGCAGTTCTTC. This chain uses TRBV18 with TRBJ2-1; D might be TRBD2 (6 bases). Trimming cost V 2 bases and J 2 bases, with 10 bases left between them. CDR3 size: 15 residues. CDR1 is KGHSH, CDR2 LQKENI, per germline.

The CDR3 DNA reads as TGTGCCAGCTCCCGGGCCACACCGAATGAAGCTTTCTTT. This translates into CASSRATPNEAFF. The rearrangement joins TRBV5-6 to TRBJ1-1; D is unclear. Trimming cost V 7 bases and J 7 bases, with 17 bases left between them. There are 13 residues in the CDR3. Germline CDR1 and CDR2: SGHDT and YYEEEE.

The chain links TRBV5-6 to TRBJ2-1; 11 positions agree with TRBD2. V was clipped by 7 bases and J by 3 bases; unmatched bases: 6. CDR1 and CDR2 (germline): SGHDT, YYEEEE. The length of the CDR3 is 15 residues. In nucleotides, the CDR3 is TGTGCCAGCGGGTACGGGACTAGCGGCTACAATGAGCAGTTCTTC. Protein sequence: CASGYGTSGYNEQFF. The variable domain in full, completed from reference TRBV5-6 and TRBJ2-1, reads DAGVTQSPTHLIKTRGQQVTLRCSPKSGHDTVSWYQQALGQGPQFIFQYYEEEERQRGNFPDRFSGHQFPNYSSELNVNALLLGDSALYLCASGYGTSGYNEQFFGPGTRLTVL.

The rearrangement joins TRBV5-1 to TRBJ1-2; the match to TRBD1 covers 7 bases. CDR3 length: 17 residues. Germline values: CDR1 SGHRS, CDR2 YFSETQ. Germline trimming cut 0 bases from V and 1 base from J; bases unmatched to any gene: 9. CDR3: CASSLAPGTADNYGYTF. The CDR3, as DNA: TGCGCCAGCAGCTTGGCCCCCGGGACAGCTGATAACTATGGCTACACCTTC.

The V gene is TRBV14, the J gene TRBJ2-1; 9 nucleotides agree with TRBD1. Per the germline V gene, CDR1 is SGHDN and CDR2 is FVKESK. The CDR3 extends over 19 amino acids. Trimming at V came to 3 bases and at J to 3 bases, leaving 15 bases not matched to a gene. CDR3 sequence reads: CASSHQQGAYFTSYNEQFF. DNA of the CDR3: TGTGCCAGCAGCCATCAACAGGGGGCCTACTTCACTAGCTACAATGAGCAGTTCTTC.

This clone was counted once. The genes are TRBV10-3 and TRBJ2-6; no definite D call. The CDR3 is 13 amino acids. Germline CDR1 and CDR2: ENHRY and SYGVKD. Trimming stripped 7 bases from V and 0 bases from J, with 4 bases between. The CDR3 region has the DNA TGTGCCATCATGAGCTCTGGGGCCAACGTCCTGACTTTC. Protein sequence: CAIMSSGANVLTF.

Details on this clone: The junction and the germline gene differ at one end; a read error may be behind it. This same CDR3 is encoded by further DNA sequences in the sample. The chain has TRBV7-9 and TRBJ1-1, with 7 bases matching TRBD1. The CDR3 totals 14 residues. Germline CDR1 SEHNR, CDR2 FQNEAQ (reference sequence). For the CDR3, the DNA is TGTGCCAGCAGCCCCAGGGGGTTTGGCACTGAGGCTTTCTTT. It codes for CASSPRGFGTEAFF.

The chain couples TRBV10-3 to TRBJ2-5, with 10 bases identical to TRBD1. With the DNA end fitting TRBJ2-7 better, the J assignment may be wrong. Germline assignment: CDR1 ENHRY and CDR2 SYGVKD. This CDR3 spans 13 amino acids. CDR3 DNA sequence: TGTGCCATCAGTGACGACAGGGGGCTCGAGCAGTACTTC. Its translation is CAISDDRGLEQYF.

V is TRBV7-9 and J is TRBJ2-1; D is undetermined. V lost 5 bases to trimming and J lost 8 bases, with 4 bases between them. Germline CDR1 SEHNR, CDR2 FQNEAQ (reference sequence). The CDR3 runs to 10 residues. CDR3 coding DNA: TGTGCCAGCAGCGAGGATGAGCAGTTCTTC. This sequence encodes CASSEDEQFF.

The chain employs TRBV10-2 and TRBJ1-5, with a tentative D call TRBD1 (6 bases). Trimming removed 10 bases at V and 2 bases at J, with 15 bases between. The CDR3 is 14 amino acids. Germline assignment: CDR1 WSHSY and CDR2 SAAADI. CDR3 sequence reads: CATTQGRGNQPQHF. CDR3 coding DNA: TGCGCCACTACGCAGGGGCGAGGCAATCAGCCCCAGCATTTT.

The genes are TRBV30 and TRBJ1-2; D call uncertain. Trimming pared 6 bases from V and 5 bases from J, leaving 7 bases between. CDR3 length equals 10 residues. Per the germline V gene, CDR1 is GTSNPN and CDR2 is SVGIG (reference sequence). The DNA of the CDR3 is TGTGCCTGTTCCGTATATGGCTACACCTTC. Translation: CACSVYGYTF.